Listed here are 9 T cell receptor beta chains from one sample, sequenced in a study of CD8+ T cells in alopecia areata. Investigators isolated RNA and reverse transcribed it into cDNA to act as the sequencing template. Assay used: immunoSEQ multiplex PCR; TCRdb lists only in-frame clones, some missing. The sample consists of under 150,000 clones, around 50% of them appearing once. What was sequenced was NKG2D-low CD8+ T cells sorted from blood. All receptors come from a human donor with alopecia areata.

This clone was observed a handful of times. This rearrangement joins TRBV19 to TRBJ1-1; possible D gene TRBD1, 6 bases. Trimming removed 6 bases from V and 2 bases from J, with 10 bases in between. The germline V gene has CDR1 LNHDA and CDR2 SQIVND (reference sequence). The CDR3 consists of 13 residues. The CDR3 bases are TGTGCCAGTAGCGGGACAAGAAACACTGAAGCTTTCTTT. It is translated as CASSGTRNTEAFF.

The rearrangement joins TRBV28 to TRBJ2-7; TRBD2 is a possible D gene (5 bases). The V and J ends lost 1 base and 3 bases respectively, with 13 bases between them. The CDR3 runs to 15 residues. CDR1 and CDR2 from the germline V gene are MDHEN and SYDVKM. Written as DNA, the CDR3 is TGTGCCAGCAGTTTATTCCGGGGAGCCGTCTACGAGCAGTACTTC. Translated, it gives CASSLFRGAVYEQYF.

The table lists this clone with a few counts. The chain carries TRBV29-1 and TRBJ2-1, with TRBD2 matching over 9 bases. In germline, CDR1 is SQVTM, CDR2 ANQGSEA. This CDR3 has 16 residues. Germline trimming cut 1 base from V and 4 bases from J; bases unmatched to any gene: 8. The chain's CDR3 is CSVEGLAEGSYNEQFF. In DNA form, the CDR3 reads TGCAGCGTTGAAGGACTAGCGGAGGGATCATACAATGAGCAGTTCTTC.

In nucleotides, the CDR3 is TGCAGCGTTGAAAAGACAGGGGGCTTGGGAGATACGCAGTATTTT. Protein: CSVEKTGGLGDTQYF. The rearrangement links TRBV29-1 to TRBJ2-3; 10 nucleotides agree with TRBD1. Losses at the gene ends were 2 bases for V and 5 bases for J; bases not matched to a gene: 7. The CDR3 length is 15 residues. Germline V gives CDR1 SQVTM, CDR2 ANQGSEA.

The chain uses TRBV5-6 and TRBJ2-7; D is unclear. The CDR3 runs to 14 residues. Germline V gives CDR1 SGHDT, CDR2 YYEEEE. V was clipped by 3 bases and J by 0 bases, with 10 bases between them. Written as DNA, the CDR3 is TGTGCCAGCAGCTCCGACGGTGACTCCTACGAGCAGTACTTC. Translated, it gives CASSSDGDSYEQYF.

The chain has TRBV29-1 and TRBJ2-1; D is unresolved. Germline CDR1 SQVTM, CDR2 ANQGSEA. V was clipped by 4 bases and J by 10 bases, with 14 bases between them. This CDR3 comprises 12 residues. This CDR3 reads CSVGVSEWEQFF. In nucleotides, the CDR3 is TGCAGCGTTGGGGTCAGCGAATGGGAGCAGTTCTTC.

This clone was seen a handful of times. The chain combines TRBV29-1 with TRBJ1-1; TRBD1 is a possible D gene (5 bases). Germline values: CDR1 SQVTM, CDR2 ANQGSEA. The V end lost 5 bases, the J end lost 4 bases, and 8 bases lay between the germline ends. CDR3 size: 11 residues. This CDR3 is CSVPGPTEAFF. As DNA, the CDR3 is TGCAGCGTTCCAGGGCCCACTGAAGCTTTCTTT.

Only a few counts were recorded for this clone. The rearrangement joins TRBV15 to TRBJ2-4, with no clear D. This CDR3 region has 13 residues. Germline assignment: CDR1 LNHNV and CDR2 YYDKDF (reference sequence). V lost 5 bases to trimming and J lost 5 bases, with 10 bases between them. The CDR3 protein is CATSGVEENIQYF. CDR3 sequence (DNA): TGTGCCACCAGCGGCGTAGAGGAAAACATTCAGTACTTC.

This clone was found once. This chain uses TRBV5-6 with TRBJ2-7; D might be TRBD2 (5 bases). The V end was cut by 2 bases, the J end by 5 bases, with 8 bases between. The CDR3 runs 12 residues. Germline V gene lookup returns CDR1 SGHDT and CDR2 YYEEEE. DNA of the CDR3: TGTGCCAGCAGCTTCTACGGGAACGAGCAGTACTTC. This encodes CASSFYGNEQYF.